Below are 12 T cell receptor beta chains sequenced from a single sample in a study of cytomegalovirus exposure and HLA in healthy donors. 60 Vbeta and 13 Jbeta primers were used in PCR. Only in-frame clones appear in the TCRdb table, and some are missing; sequencing was by immunoSEQ multiplex PCR. The sample records roughly 87,000 clones, around 79% being singletons. Material for sequencing was PBMCs. These receptors all stem from a woman aged 40 to 50 in good health and CMV-seropositive.

The CDR3 protein is CASTGSRSYEQYF. DNA of the CDR3: TGTGCCAGCACAGGGTCCCGATCCTACGAGCAGTACTTC. This chain connects TRBV6-5 to TRBJ2-7; possibly TRBD1 for D (5 bases). CDR1 is MNHEY and CDR2 is SVGAGI in the germline V gene. The CDR3 covers 13 residues. With 7 bases removed from V and 1 base from J, the gap between germline ends came to 11 bases.

The chain has TRBV5-1 and TRBJ2-6, with TRBD1 as a possible D gene (6 bases). This CDR3 region has 18 residues. V was cut by 3 bases and J by 0 bases, with 16 bases left in between. CDR1 is SGHRS, CDR2 YFSETQ, per germline. CDR3 residues: CASSWARDIPSGANVLTF. Written as DNA, the CDR3 is TGCGCCAGCAGCTGGGCCAGGGACATTCCCTCTGGGGCCAACGTCCTGACTTTC.

The chain employs TRBV30 and TRBJ1-6, with 8 bases that match TRBD1. J was trimmed by 9 bases and V by 5 bases; bases with no gene match: 0. Germline CDR1 GTSNPN, CDR2 SVGIG (reference sequence). The CDR3 is 11 residues long. The CDR3 DNA is TGTGCCTGGGACAGGGGTTCACCCCTCCACTTT. Translated: CAWDRGSPLHF.

The chain couples TRBV5-6 to TRBJ1-1, with D unresolved. This CDR3 is 13 amino acids long. With 2 bases removed from V and 8 bases from J, the gap between germline ends came to 13 bases. Germline lookup yields CDR1 SGHDT and CDR2 YYEEEE. The CDR3 loop is CASSFTRKREAFF. In DNA form, the CDR3 reads TGTGCCAGCAGCTTTACACGCAAACGAGAAGCTTTCTTT.

The V call is TRBV19, the J call TRBJ2-7; 7 nucleotides agree with TRBD1. The J segment lost 1 base and the V segment lost 1 base, leaving 1 base of the junction unmatched. The CDR3 is 14 amino acids. Germline loops: CDR1 LNHDA, CDR2 SQIVND (reference sequence). As DNA, the CDR3 is TGTGCCAGTAGTATAGGGGGACAGTCCTACGAGCAGTACTTC. Protein sequence: CASSIGGQSYEQYF.

The genes are TRBV29-1 and TRBJ2-7; D might be TRBD1 (5 bases). There are 14 residues in the CDR3. Trimming pared 2 bases from V and 0 bases from J, leaving 11 bases between. Germline CDR1 reads SQVTM; CDR2 reads ANQGSEA. CDR3 in DNA: TGCAGCGTTGAACAAACAGGACCCTCCTACGAGCAGTACTTC. This sequence encodes CSVEQTGPSYEQYF.

V gene TRBV6-6 combines with J gene TRBJ2-6; the match to TRBD1 covers 8 bases. The CDR3 covers 16 residues. Germline V CDR1 and CDR2: MNHNY, SVGAGI (reference sequence). The trim removed 6 bases at V and 4 bases at J, leaving 8 bases unmatched. The CDR3 DNA follows: TGTGCCAGCAGCCTGCAGGGGGCTGCGGGGGCCAACGTCCTGACTTTC. It yields the protein CASSLQGAAGANVLTF.

This clone was counted once. The gene calls are TRBV27 and TRBJ1-2, with D hard to call. V dropped 5 bases and J dropped 4 bases, with 14 bases sitting between them. CDR1 and CDR2 from the germline V gene are MNHEY and SMNVEV (reference sequence). This CDR3 is built from 14 residues. The CDR3: CASSPRWAPYGYTF. In nucleotides, the CDR3 is TGTGCCAGCAGTCCCCGCTGGGCCCCCTATGGCTACACCTTC.

This chain links TRBV28 with TRBJ2-1, with TRBD2 matching 14 bases. The germline V gene has CDR1 MDHEN and CDR2 SYDVKM. Trimming cost V 4 bases and J 3 bases; bases outside gene matches: 2. The CDR3 totals 16 residues. The CDR3 DNA reads TGTGCCAGCAGTTCAGGGACTAGCGGGAGCTACAATGAGCAGTTCTTC. Encoded protein: CASSSGTSGSYNEQFF.

The J gene is TRBJ2-5, the V gene TRBV5-4; 8 positions agree with TRBD1. V lost 5 bases and J lost 6; bases outside the gene matches: 9. CDR1 is SGHNT, CDR2 YYREEE, per germline (reference sequence). This CDR3 has 14 amino acids. The CDR3 sequence is CASSSLRTGKTQYF. In DNA, the CDR3 is TGTGCCAGCAGTTCGCTGAGGACAGGGAAGACCCAGTACTTC. Filled out from reference TRBV5-4 and TRBJ2-5, the complete variable domain reads ETGVTQSPTHLIKTRGQQVTLRCSSQSGHNTVSWYQQALGQGPQFIFQYYREEENGRGNFPPRFSGLQFPNYSSELNVNALELDDSALYLCASSSLRTGKTQYFGPGTRLLVL.

The chain has TRBV11-2 and TRBJ1-2; 7 bases match TRBD1. The length of the CDR3 is 19 residues. Germline V gene data show CDR1 as SGHAT and CDR2 as FQNNGV. The trim removed 2 bases at V and 7 bases at J, leaving 22 bases unmatched. In DNA, the CDR3 is TGTGCCAGCAGCTTAATCGAAACCGGGGCAGGGGGAATAGTGCGTGGCTACACCTTC. As protein: CASSLIETGAGGIVRGYTF.

The rearrangement links TRBV9 to TRBJ2-1, with 8 bases lining up with TRBD1. CDR3 length: 15 residues. CDR1 and CDR2 from the germline V gene are SGDLS and YYNGEE. V lost 3 bases, J lost 7 bases, and 9 bases stayed unmatched. The CDR3, as DNA: TGTGCCAGCAGCGCATCGACAGGGGTGAGGAATGAGCAGTTCTTC. It is translated as CASSASTGVRNEQFF.